This TCR beta chain was recovered during a study of blood T cell repertoires in COVID-19. Turning to the study itself: Both acute and convalescent COVID-19 samples were obtained from the United States, Italy and Spain. PBMCs, B-cell-depleted T cells, or T cells were the source of the cDNA or gDNA that made up the material.

In the authors' workflow: Amplification of reference gene primers provided the estimated nucleated cell counts. The assay was immunoSEQ multiplex PCR, and TCRdb's table has in-frame clones only and misses some. V and J calls and clone size are copied from that table; D and trimming were computed from the DNA. Of 300,000 to 400,000 clones listed, roughly 90% were seen once; the top ten hold 3.5% to 4.5%. CDR1 is KGHSH and CDR2 is LQKENI in the germline V gene. Between the trimmed V and J ends, which lost 5 bases and 4 bases, there was a span of 24 bases. This CDR3 comprises 17 residues. J is TRBJ2-7 and V is TRBV18, with D possibly matching TRBD2 (6 bases). Source material: peripheral blood. The sequence derives from a woman in her 50s with active or convalescent COVID-19. The CDR3 spells CASSSTGPGAGPYEQYF. CDR3 coding DNA: TGTGCCAGCTCATCCACTGGGCCGGGAGCCGGACCTTACGAGCAGTACTTC.